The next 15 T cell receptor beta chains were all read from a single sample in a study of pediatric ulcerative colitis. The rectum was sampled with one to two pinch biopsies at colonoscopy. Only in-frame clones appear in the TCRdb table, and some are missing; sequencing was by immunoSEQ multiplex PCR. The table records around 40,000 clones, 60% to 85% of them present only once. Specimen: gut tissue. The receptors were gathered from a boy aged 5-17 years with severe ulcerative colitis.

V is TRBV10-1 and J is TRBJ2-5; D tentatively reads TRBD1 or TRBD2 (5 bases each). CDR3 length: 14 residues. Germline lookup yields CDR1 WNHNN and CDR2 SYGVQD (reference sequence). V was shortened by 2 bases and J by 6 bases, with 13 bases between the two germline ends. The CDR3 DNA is TGCGCCAGCAGTGAGGCCGGGACCCGAAAGACCCAGTACTTC. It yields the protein CASSEAGTRKTQYF.

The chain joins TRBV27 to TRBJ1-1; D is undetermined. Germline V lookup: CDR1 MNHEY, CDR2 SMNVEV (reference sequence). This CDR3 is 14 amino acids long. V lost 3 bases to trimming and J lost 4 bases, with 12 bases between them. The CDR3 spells CASSFEIAGTEAFF. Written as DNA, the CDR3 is TGTGCCAGCAGTTTCGAGATTGCGGGCACTGAAGCTTTCTTT.

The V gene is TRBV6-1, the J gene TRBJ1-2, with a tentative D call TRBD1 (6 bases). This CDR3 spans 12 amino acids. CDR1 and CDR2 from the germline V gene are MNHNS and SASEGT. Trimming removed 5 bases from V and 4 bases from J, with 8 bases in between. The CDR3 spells CASSLDSYGYTF. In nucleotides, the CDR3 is TGTGCCAGCAGTCTGGACAGCTATGGCTACACCTTC.

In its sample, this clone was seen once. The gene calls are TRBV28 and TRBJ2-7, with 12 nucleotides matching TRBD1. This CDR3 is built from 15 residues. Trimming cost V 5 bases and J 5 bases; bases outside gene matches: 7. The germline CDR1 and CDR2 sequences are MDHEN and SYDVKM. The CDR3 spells CASSKPGQGADEQYF. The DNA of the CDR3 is TGTGCCAGCAGTAAACCGGGACAGGGGGCGGACGAGCAGTACTTC.

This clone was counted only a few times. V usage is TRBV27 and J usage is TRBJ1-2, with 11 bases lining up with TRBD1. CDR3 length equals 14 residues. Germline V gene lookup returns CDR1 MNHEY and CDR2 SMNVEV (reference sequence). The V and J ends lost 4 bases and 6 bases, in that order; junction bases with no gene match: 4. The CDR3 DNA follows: TGTGCCAGCAGTTCTCGGACAGGGGGCCATGGCTACACCTTC. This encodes CASSSRTGGHGYTF.

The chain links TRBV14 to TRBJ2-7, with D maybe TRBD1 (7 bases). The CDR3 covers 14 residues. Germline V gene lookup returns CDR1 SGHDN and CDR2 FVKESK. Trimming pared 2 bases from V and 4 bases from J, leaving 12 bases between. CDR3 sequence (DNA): TGTGCCAGCAGCCAATTCAGGGGGAGGTACGAGCAGTACTTC. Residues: CASSQFRGRYEQYF.

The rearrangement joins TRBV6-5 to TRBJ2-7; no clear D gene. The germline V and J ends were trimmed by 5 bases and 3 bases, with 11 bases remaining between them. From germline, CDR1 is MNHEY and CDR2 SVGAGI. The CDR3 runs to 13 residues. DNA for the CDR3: TGTGCCAGCAGTCGGCCGCGCTTCTACGAGCAGTACTTC. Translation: CASSRPRFYEQYF.

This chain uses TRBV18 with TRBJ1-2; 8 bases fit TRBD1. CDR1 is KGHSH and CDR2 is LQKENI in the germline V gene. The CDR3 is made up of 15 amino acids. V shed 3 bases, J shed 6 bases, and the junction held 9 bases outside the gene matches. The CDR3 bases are TGTGCCAGCTCACCGGGGATCGGACAGGGTAATGGCTACACCTTC. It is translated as CASSPGIGQGNGYTF.

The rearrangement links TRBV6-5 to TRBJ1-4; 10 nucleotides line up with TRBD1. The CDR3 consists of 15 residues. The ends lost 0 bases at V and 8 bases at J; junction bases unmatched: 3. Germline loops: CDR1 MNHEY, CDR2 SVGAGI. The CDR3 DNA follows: TGTGCCAGCAGTTACTCGGGACAGGGGATCGAAAAACTGTTTTTT. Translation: CASSYSGQGIEKLFF.

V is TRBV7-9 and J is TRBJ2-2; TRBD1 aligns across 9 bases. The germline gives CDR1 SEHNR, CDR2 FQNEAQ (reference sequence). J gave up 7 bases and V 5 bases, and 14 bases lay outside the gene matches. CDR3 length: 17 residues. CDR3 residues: CASSPMFGQGKSGELFF. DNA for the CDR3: TGTGCCAGCAGCCCAATGTTTGGACAGGGGAAGAGCGGGGAGCTGTTTTTT.

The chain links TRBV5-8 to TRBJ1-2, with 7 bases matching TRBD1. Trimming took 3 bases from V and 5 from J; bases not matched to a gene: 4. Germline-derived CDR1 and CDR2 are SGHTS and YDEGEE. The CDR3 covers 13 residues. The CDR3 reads CASSWGQSYGYTF. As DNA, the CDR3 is TGTGCCAGCAGCTGGGGACAGTCATATGGCTACACCTTC.

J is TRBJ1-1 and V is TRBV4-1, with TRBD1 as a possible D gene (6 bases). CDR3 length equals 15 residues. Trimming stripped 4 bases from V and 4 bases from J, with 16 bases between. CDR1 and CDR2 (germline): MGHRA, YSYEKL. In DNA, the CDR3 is TGCGCCAGCAGCCGTCCGAACAGGGTAGGCACTGAAGCTTTCTTT. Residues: CASSRPNRVGTEAFF.

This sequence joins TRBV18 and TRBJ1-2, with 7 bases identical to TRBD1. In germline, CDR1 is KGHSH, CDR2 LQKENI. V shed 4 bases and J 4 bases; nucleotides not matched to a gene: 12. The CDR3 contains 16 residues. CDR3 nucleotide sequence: TGTGCCAGCTCACTGGACAGGACGCTTTCTACCTATGGCTACACCTTC. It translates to CASSLDRTLSTYGYTF.

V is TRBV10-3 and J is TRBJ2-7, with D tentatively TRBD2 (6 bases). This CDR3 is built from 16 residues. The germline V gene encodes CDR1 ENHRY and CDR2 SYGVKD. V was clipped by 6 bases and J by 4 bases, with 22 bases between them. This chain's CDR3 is CAISATSGGSLYEQYF. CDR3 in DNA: TGTGCCATCAGCGCGACTAGTGGGGGTAGCCTTTACGAGCAGTACTTC.

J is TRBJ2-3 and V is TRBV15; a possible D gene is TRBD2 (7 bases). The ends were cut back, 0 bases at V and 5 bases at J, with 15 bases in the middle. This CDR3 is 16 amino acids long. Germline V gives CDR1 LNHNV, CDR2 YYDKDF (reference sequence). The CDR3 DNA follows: TGTGCCACCAGCAGAGATGTGGGGGGGCTCGGAGATACGCAGTATTTT. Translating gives CATSRDVGGLGDTQYF.